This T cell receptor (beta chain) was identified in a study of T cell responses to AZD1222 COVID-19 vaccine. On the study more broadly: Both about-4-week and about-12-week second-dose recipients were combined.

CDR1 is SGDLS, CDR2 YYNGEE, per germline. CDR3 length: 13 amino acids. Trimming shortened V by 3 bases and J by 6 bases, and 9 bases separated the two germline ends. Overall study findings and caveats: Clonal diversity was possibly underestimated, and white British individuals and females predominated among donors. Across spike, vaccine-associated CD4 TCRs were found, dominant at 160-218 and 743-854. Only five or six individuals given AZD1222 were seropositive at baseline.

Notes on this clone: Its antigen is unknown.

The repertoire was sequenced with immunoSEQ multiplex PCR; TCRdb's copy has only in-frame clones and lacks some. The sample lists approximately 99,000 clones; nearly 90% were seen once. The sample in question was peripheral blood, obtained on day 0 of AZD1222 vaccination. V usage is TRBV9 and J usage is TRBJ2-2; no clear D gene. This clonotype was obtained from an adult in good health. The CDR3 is CASSAATSGELFF. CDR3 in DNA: TGTGCCAGCAGCGCGGCAACATCCGGGGAGCTGTTTTTT.